A single sample gave rise to the 29 T cell receptor beta chains below, sequenced in a study of blood T cell repertoires in COVID-19. Repertoires were generated with immunoSEQ multiplex PCR, while TCRdb's copy carries only in-frame clones and drops some. The data hold about 140,000 clones, with approximately 88% observed a single time. Sequencing input: PBMCs or T cells enriched from blood (not recorded which). The receptors were gathered from a man aged 35 to 55 with acute COVID-19.

The chain recombines TRBV4-1 with TRBJ2-1; D may be TRBD1 (5 bases). Looked up from germline, CDR1 is MGHRA and CDR2 is YSYEKL. V lost 3 bases to trimming and J lost 6 bases, with 15 bases between them. The CDR3 extends over 15 amino acids. The CDR3 sequence: CASSQEGAKGNEQFF. Here the CDR3 DNA reads TGCGCCAGCAGCCAGGAAGGGGCTAAGGGCAATGAGCAGTTCTTC.

The chain employs TRBV27 and TRBJ1-5; 11 bases align to TRBD1. With 3 bases clipped from V and 4 bases from J, the junction kept 2 bases outside the gene matches. The CDR3 runs to 15 residues. Germline CDR1 reads MNHEY; CDR2 reads SMNVEV (reference sequence). The CDR3 sequence is CASSFGTGGNQPQHF. DNA for the CDR3: TGTGCCAGCAGTTTCGGGACAGGGGGTAATCAGCCCCAGCATTTT.

The rearrangement joins TRBV7-2 to TRBJ1-6; no definite D call. The CDR3 runs 13 residues. The germline gives CDR1 SGHTA, CDR2 FQGNSA. The V end was cut by 6 bases, the J end by 4 bases, with 7 bases between. DNA of the CDR3: TGTGCCAGCAGGCGGAGTTATAATTCACCCCTCCACTTT. Translated, it gives CASRRSYNSPLHF. Looking up the rest from reference TRBV7-2 and TRBJ1-6 gives the full variable domain: GAGVSQSPSNKVTEKGKDVELRCDPISGHTALYWYRQSLGQGLEFLIYFQGNSAPDKSGLPSDRFSAERTGGSVSTLTIQRTQQEDSAVYLCASRRSYNSPLHFGNGTRLTVT.

The chain recombines TRBV28 with TRBJ1-5; 9 nucleotides agree with TRBD1. This CDR3 has 16 amino acids. With 5 bases clipped from V and 1 base from J, the junction kept 6 bases outside the gene matches. From germline, CDR1 is MDHEN and CDR2 SYDVKM. CDR3: CASSPTGTGSNQPQHF. The CDR3 DNA is TGTGCCAGCAGTCCTACCGGGACAGGGAGCAATCAGCCCCAGCATTTT.

The chain couples TRBV3-1 (or the pseudogene TRBV3-2) to TRBJ1-2; D gene uncertain. The CDR3 is 16 residues long. Looked up from germline, CDR1 is LGHDT and CDR2 is YNNKEL (reference sequence). Deletions cut 0 bases from V and 4 bases from J, with 15 bases between. The CDR3 DNA reads TGTGCCAGCAGCCAAGATTTCCGGGGAGGAGGCTATGGCTACACCTTC. Protein: CASSQDFRGGGYGYTF.

The chain is built from TRBV19 and TRBJ2-3; 10 nucleotides line up with TRBD1. Germline assignment: CDR1 LNHDA and CDR2 SQIVND (reference sequence). V lost 4 bases and J lost 4; bases outside the gene matches: 8. The CDR3 totals 16 residues. CDR3 protein: CASSRGQGFFPDTQYF. DNA for the CDR3: TGTGCCAGTAGTAGGGGACAGGGGTTTTTCCCAGATACGCAGTATTTT.

The V gene is TRBV19, the J gene TRBJ1-2, with 7 bases fitting TRBD1. Germline lookup yields CDR1 LNHDA and CDR2 SQIVND (reference sequence). The V and J ends lost 3 bases and 5 bases, in that order; junction bases with no gene match: 21. The CDR3 has 19 residues. In DNA, the CDR3 is TGTGCCAGTAGTATTTTAGACGGACAGGACGTCACGTCGGGGTATGGCTACACCTTC. Translation gives CASSILDGQDVTSGYGYTF.

This clone was found once. The rearrangement uses TRBV10-2 and TRBJ2-1; TRBD2 might be the D (6 bases). Trimming removed 0 bases at V and 3 bases at J, with 18 bases between. Germline V gene data show CDR1 as WSHSY and CDR2 as SAAADI. The CDR3 has 18 amino acids. CDR3 sequence: CASSESGVGGFLYNEQFF. The CDR3 bases are TGCGCCAGCAGTGAGTCCGGAGTTGGGGGGTTTCTCTACAATGAGCAGTTCTTC.

The chain uses TRBV12-3 or TRBV12-4 and TRBJ1-1, with no clear D. This CDR3 contains 12 residues. Trimming pared 6 bases from V and 7 bases from J, leaving 12 bases between. The CDR3 loop reads CASSRGFGEAFF. The DNA for the CDR3 is TGTGCCAGCAGCCGCGGGTTTGGTGAAGCTTTCTTT.

J is TRBJ2-3 and V is TRBV3-1 (or the pseudogene TRBV3-2), with D unclear. The germline V gene encodes CDR1 LGHDT and CDR2 YNNKEL (reference sequence). V dropped 1 base and J dropped 6 bases, with 2 bases sitting between them. The length of the CDR3 is 11 residues. The CDR3 spells CASSQADTQYF. Written as DNA, the CDR3 is TGTGCCAGCAGCCAAGCGGATACGCAGTATTTT.

The CDR3 DNA reads as TGTGCCAGCAGCCCCCGGGGGGGGGAAGGTGAGCAGTTCTTC. This encodes CASSPRGGEGEQFF. This rearrangement joins TRBV7-9 to TRBJ2-1, with 8 nucleotides matching TRBD2. V lost 5 bases, J lost 9 bases, and 9 bases stayed unmatched. The CDR3 runs to 14 residues. Germline CDR1 is SEHNR and CDR2 is FQNEAQ (reference sequence).

In DNA form, the CDR3 reads TGTGCCAGCAGTTCGAGGAATCTCAATCAGCCCCAGCATTTT. Translated: CASSSRNLNQPQHF. The chain has TRBV27 and TRBJ1-5; D gene unclear. The germline gives CDR1 MNHEY, CDR2 SMNVEV (reference sequence). V was clipped by 4 bases and J by 3 bases, with 10 bases between them. The CDR3 extends over 14 amino acids.

The CDR3: CASSHGQGPSYEQYF. CDR3 DNA sequence: TGTGCCAGCAGCCACGGACAGGGGCCGTCCTACGAGCAGTACTTC. V and J are TRBV13 and TRBJ2-7, with 9 bases lining up with TRBD1. The germline gives CDR1 PRHDT, CDR2 FYEKMQ (reference sequence). The CDR3 consists of 15 residues. The V and J ends lost 5 bases and 1 base, in that order; junction bases with no gene match: 6.

The chain combines TRBV29-1 with TRBJ1-4; 8 nucleotides line up with TRBD1. The V gene's germline CDR1 is SQVTM and CDR2 ANQGSEA. The CDR3 has 13 residues. V was clipped by 7 bases and J by 8 bases; unmatched bases: 9. CDR3 amino acids: CSASGTGEEKLFF. In DNA form, the CDR3 reads TGCAGCGCGTCCGGGACAGGAGAAGAAAAACTGTTTTTT.

The chain is built from TRBV19 and TRBJ2-2, with a possible D match to TRBD1 (6 bases). The CDR3 is 16 amino acids. Trimming took off 3 bases at V and 7 bases at J, with 18 bases between the two ends. CDR1 is LNHDA, CDR2 SQIVND, per germline (reference sequence). CDR3 nucleotides: TGTGCCAGTAGTATTGACAGGACCAGAAGGGACGGGGAGCTGTTTTTT. Its translation: CASSIDRTRRDGELFF. Full variable domain (rest looked up from reference TRBV19 and TRBJ2-2): DGGITQSPKYLFRKEGQNVTLSCEQNLNHDAMYWYRQDPGQGLRLIYYSQIVNDFQKGDIAEGYSVSREKKESFPLTVTSAQKNPTAFYLCASSIDRTRRDGELFFGEGSRLTVL.

This rearrangement joins TRBV15 to TRBJ2-7; 11 nucleotides align to TRBD2. The CDR3 extends over 15 amino acids. Germline trimming cut 2 bases from V and 7 bases from J; bases unmatched to any gene: 7. From germline, CDR1 is LNHNV and CDR2 YYDKDF (reference sequence). This CDR3 is CATSRNLAGGQEQYF. The CDR3 nucleotides are TGTGCCACCAGCAGAAACCTAGCGGGGGGACAAGAGCAGTACTTC. Full variable domain (rest looked up from reference TRBV15 and TRBJ2-7): DAMVIQNPRYQVTQFGKPVTLSCSQTLNHNVMYWYQQKSSQAPKLLFHYYDKDFNNEADTPDNFQSRRPNTSFCFLDIRSPGLGDTAMYLCATSRNLAGGQEQYFGPGTRLTVT.

V is TRBV5-6 and J is TRBJ1-3; D is unresolved. Germline loops: CDR1 SGHDT, CDR2 YYEEEE. V lost 0 bases and J lost 4, with 5 bases in between. CDR3 size: 13 residues. The CDR3 spells CASSLASGNTIYF. The CDR3 coding sequence is TGTGCCAGCAGCTTGGCGAGCGGAAACACCATATATTTT.

The rearrangement links TRBV25-1 to TRBJ1-3; D gene uncertain. The V and J ends lost 8 bases and 0 bases respectively, with 14 bases between them. Germline assignment: CDR1 MGHDK and CDR2 SYGVNS. The CDR3 has 15 amino acids. In DNA form, the CDR3 reads TGTGCCAGCTCCCCACCGGGGTTCTCTGGAAACACCATATATTTT. This sequence encodes CASSPPGFSGNTIYF.

This clone appeared a few times. The chain carries TRBV30 and TRBJ1-2; 9 nucleotides line up with TRBD1. CDR3 length: 14 residues. Trimming at V came to 4 bases and at J to 3 bases, leaving 6 bases not matched to a gene. In germline, CDR1 is GTSNPN, CDR2 SVGIG (reference sequence). The CDR3 protein is CAWILQGAHYGYTF. CDR3 in DNA: TGTGCCTGGATCTTACAGGGGGCACACTATGGCTACACCTTC.

J is TRBJ1-5 and V is TRBV5-5; a possible D gene is TRBD1 (5 bases). Trimming took 0 bases from V and 0 from J, leaving 10 bases between them. Germline-derived CDR1 and CDR2 are SGHKS and YYEKEE (reference sequence). CDR3 length: 16 residues. CDR3 sequence: CASSLGRQNSNQPQHF. Here the CDR3 DNA reads TGTGCCAGCAGCTTGGGACGACAGAATAGCAATCAGCCCCAGCATTTT.

The chain uses TRBV5-1 and TRBJ2-7, with a tentative D call TRBD1 (6 bases). Trimming pared 2 bases from V and 2 bases from J, leaving 11 bases between. Per the germline V gene, CDR1 is SGHRS and CDR2 is YFSETQ. This CDR3 region has 14 residues. The CDR3 nucleotides read TGCGCCAGCAGCTTAGGGGACACCACCTACGAGCAGTACTTC. Its protein product is CASSLGDTTYEQYF.

V usage is TRBV18 and J usage is TRBJ2-7, with D perhaps TRBD2 (5 bases). Per germline, CDR1 KGHSH and CDR2 LQKENI. This CDR3 has 15 residues. Trimming pared 6 bases from V and 2 bases from J, leaving 17 bases between. The CDR3 DNA sequence: TGTGCCAGCTCCCCCCGTCTGGGAGAGGCCTACGAGCAGTACTTC. Residues: CASSPRLGEAYEQYF.

Comments on this clone: Within the sample, other DNA sequences also encode this same CDR3. The chain links TRBV7-2 to TRBJ2-3, with TRBD2 matching 8 bases. V trimming: 5 bases; J trimming: 0 bases; junction bases outside the gene matches: 4. The CDR3 sequence is 15 residues long. Germline V gene lookup returns CDR1 SGHTA and CDR2 FQGNSA. The CDR3 nucleotides are TGTGCCAGCAGCCCCGGACTAGCCAGCACAGATACGCAGTATTTT. Its translation: CASSPGLASTDTQYF.

This clone was detected once. The chain links TRBV24-1 to TRBJ2-1, with 10 bases that match TRBD2. Germline V gene sequence: CDR1 KGHDR, CDR2 SFDVKD. Unmatched junction bases numbered 5, after V lost 8 bases and J lost 8 bases. This CDR3 spans 13 amino acids. CDR3 sequence: CATTSGGGDEQFF. The CDR3 DNA reads TGTGCCACCACTAGCGGGGGTGGTGATGAGCAGTTCTTC.

The genes are TRBV7-9 and TRBJ2-7, with TRBD2 matching 13 bases. Germline CDR1 is SEHNR and CDR2 is FQNEAQ (reference sequence). V lost 5 bases and J lost 5; bases outside the gene matches: 15. The CDR3 has 18 residues. CDR3 in amino acids: CASSRRILAGGPIHEQYF. The DNA for the CDR3 is TGTGCCAGCAGCCGACGGATACTAGCGGGGGGGCCCATCCACGAGCAGTACTTC.

This chain joins TRBV10-3 and TRBJ1-1, with 7 bases fitting TRBD1. This CDR3 is built from 14 residues. Germline values: CDR1 ENHRY, CDR2 SYGVKD. With V trimmed by 6 bases and J by 4 bases, 8 bases remained unmatched. This chain's CDR3 is CAIRTGTAGTEAFF. Here the CDR3 DNA reads TGTGCCATCAGGACGGGGACAGCCGGCACTGAAGCTTTCTTT.

Concerning this clone: Other nucleotide sequences from this sample produce the same CDR3. This sequence joins TRBV2 and TRBJ2-1; perhaps TRBD1 as D (5 bases). V was trimmed by 2 bases and J by 7 bases, leaving 6 bases between them. This CDR3 contains 12 residues. Germline V CDR1 and CDR2: SNHLY, FYNNEI. The CDR3 reads CASSERGNEQFF. The CDR3 coding sequence is TGTGCCAGCAGTGAAAGGGGTAATGAGCAGTTCTTC.

V gene TRBV3-1 (or the pseudogene TRBV3-2) combines with J gene TRBJ2-2; D gene uncertain. This CDR3 spans 12 amino acids. Germline V gene sequence: CDR1 LGHDT, CDR2 YNNKEL (reference sequence). V dropped 8 bases and J dropped 2 bases, with 6 bases sitting between them. The CDR3 sequence: CASGFNTGELFF. The CDR3, as DNA: TGTGCCAGCGGCTTCAACACCGGGGAGCTGTTTTTT.

The chain couples TRBV30 to TRBJ2-1; TRBD2 agrees at 7 bases. V trimming: 2 bases; J trimming: 8 bases; junction bases outside the gene matches: 9. Germline values: CDR1 GTSNPN, CDR2 SVGIG (reference sequence). The CDR3 spans 14 residues. CDR3 loop: CAWSTSGERDEQFF. CDR3 nucleotide sequence: TGTGCCTGGAGTACCAGCGGGGAGCGCGATGAGCAGTTCTTC.